The rows below give T cell receptor beta chains drawn from one sample of a study of blood T cell repertoires in COVID-19. Only in-frame clones appear in the TCRdb table, and some are missing; sequencing was by immunoSEQ multiplex PCR. The sample holds about 81,000 clones, roughly 88% seen once. Specimen: peripheral blood. The receptors were sampled from a man between 65 and 85 years old with acute or convalescent COVID-19. The CDR3 runs from the conserved cysteine through the conserved F or W.

V,length,J,CDR3
TRBV10-3,15,TRBJ1-1,CAIQIAGQGSTEAFF
TRBV11-2,14,TRBJ1-6,CASSSARGRSPLHF
TRBV10-3,14,TRBJ1-6,CATQQGGRNSPLHF
TRBV27,14,TRBJ1-6,CASSPGKMGSPLHF
TRBV28,14,TRBJ2-2,CASSLPLESGELFF
TRBV27,16,TRBJ1-1,CASSSLITGSGRAAFF
TRBV19,12,TRBJ2-7,CASRTAAGEQYF
TRBV18,19,TRBJ2-2,CASSPLARLQFANTGELFF
TRBV28,15,TRBJ2-3,CASSSHRGSGDTQYF
TRBV9,15,TRBJ2-2,CASSVGGRHTGELFF
TRBV28,16,TRBJ1-2,CASSLLVITGGKGYTF
TRBV18,13,TRBJ1-2,CASSPTGNYGYTF
TRBV6-7,17,TRBJ2-1,CASSYPPGIWGGNEQFF
TRBV24-1,14,TRBJ2-3,CATGTGAQPLPEYF
TRBV21-1,18,TRBJ2-6,CASSKEPGPHSGANVLTF
TRBV6-2/TRBV6-3,15,TRBJ1-4,CASSYTGQGGEKLFF
TRBV2,15,TRBJ2-7,CASSRGQIDSYEQYF
TRBV7-9,17,TRBJ2-7,CASSPKLRQAVFNEQYF
TRBV4-3,16,TRBJ1-6,CASSREAGTDNSPLHF
TRBV2,14,TRBJ1-1,CASSGETGVTEAFF
TRBV6-2/TRBV6-3,16,TRBJ1-3,CASSPRQGSSGNTIYF
TRBV5-4,14,TRBJ2-1,CATFPRSSYNEQFF
TRBV5-1,15,TRBJ1-3,CASSLVPYSGNTIYF
TRBV5-1,14,TRBJ2-4,CASSPARGMDIQYF
TRBV6-5,15,TRBJ2-7,CAIHRDGSSSYEQYF
TRBV10-3,12,TRBJ1-2,CAISEGGSGYTF
TRBV18,13,TRBJ1-5,CASSPTGNQPQHF
TRBV6-5,15,TRBJ2-7,CASSLGGGLTYEQYF
TRBV12-3/TRBV12-4,13,TRBJ1-2,CASSLDISYGYTF
TRBV19,16,TRBJ2-1,CASSTKRQGSWNEQFF
TRBV28,14,TRBJ1-5,CASSRDTSNQPQHF
TRBV7-9,15,TRBJ2-2,CASSSTGGDTGELFF
TRBV11-3,14,TRBJ2-5,CASSQGQGGETQYF
TRBV14,14,TRBJ2-3,CASSQDGRTDTQYF
TRBV14,17,TRBJ2-7,CASSQELAGGRGREQYF
TRBV6-2/TRBV6-3,15,TRBJ1-5,CASSYRVTRDQPQHF
TRBV6-6,14,TRBJ2-7,CASRETGGKGEQYF
TRBV11-2,16,TRBJ2-1,CASRSSGRALGNEQFF
TRBV5-4,14,TRBJ1-2,CASSLAGTGFGYTF
TRBV5-1,20,TRBJ1-2,CASSSFYVGRSSPANYGYTF
TRBV6-5,14,TRBJ1-5,CASSSEQVDQPQHF
TRBV5-1,13,TRBJ1-1,CASSLPGGTEAFF